The 2 T cell receptor beta chains in this list originate from one sample, sequenced in a study of monozygotic twins with inflammatory bowel disease. TCRdb reanalyzed the 5' RACE reads, giving one entry per CDR3 protein sequence and no DNA. Its listing shows approximately 420,000 distinct CDR3 sequences. Sequenced: blood. Receptors originate from a human donor with ulcerative colitis or Crohn's disease, or a healthy co-twin of an affected twin (not recorded which).

The chain joins TRBV5-4 to TRBJ2-5; TCRdb outputs TRBD1, but without DNA this stays unchecked. The CDR3 consists of 14 residues. The germline V gene has CDR1 SGHNT and CDR2 YYREEE (reference sequence). This CDR3 is CASSFTGVGETQYF.

This rearrangement joins TRBV6-1 to TRBJ1-6; there is no DNA to check the TCRdb D call of TRBD1. The CDR3 spans 16 residues. The germline V gene encodes CDR1 MNHNS and CDR2 SASEGT. CDR3 residues: CASSPGTAYYNSPLHF.